This record looks at one TCR beta chain sequence and its context. Its antigen remains undetermined. The record has no base qualities; no much larger clone is one base away. The data originate from a study of shared clonotypes between healthy human individuals (TCRdb year 2020). Describing the broader study: The cohort comprised two women and three men aged 18 to 49 years. To increase sequencing depth and limit assay-specific biases, different laboratories used diverse techniques to prepare libraries and sequence TCR repertoires. Blood TCR repertoires of five healthy adults were deeply sequenced to estimate repertoire size and the extent of clonotype sharing between individuals. For each donor, three plates each were used for CD4 naive and CD4 memory, two plates were used for CD8 naive, and one plate was used for CD8 memory. Per donor, leukapheresis produced somewhere between about 0.8 and 9 billion PBMCs.

Healthy HIV-negative adults with no recently reported acute infections or vaccinations were included as donors. Every donor was a Caucasian adult living in Nashville, Tennessee, USA. Magnetic negative selection was used to enrich CD4+ T cells, after which naive cells were positively selected on CD45RA and the negative fraction became the memory subset. After blood collection by leukapheresis, PBMCs were isolated using Ficoll-Histopaque density gradient centrifugation and then cryopreserved in the vapor phase of liquid nitrogen. Analytical flow cytometry was used to check the purity and quantity of each magnetically sorted T cell population. Genomic DNA was isolated from every sorted fraction and measured by UV absorbance on a Nanodrop 2000c. What the study reported, not specific to this receptor: Compared with non-shared clonotypes, clonotypes shared by all four sorted-subset donors had higher generation probabilities. Even with the large sequencing depth, rarefaction of the sorted-subset datasets indicated that sequencing was incomplete. The genetic and exposure-history diversity represented was limited by the small number of donors. Pairwise subsampling led to the expectation that sequencing depth would affect the degree of clonotype sharing among donors. Sampling was limited to blood, and TCR repertoires in tissue likely differ from TCR repertoires in blood. When a few donors were compared, the shared fraction of clonotypes was 5% to 6.5% for naive CD4, less than 4% for naive CD8, 2% to 2.5% for memory CD4, and less than 0.45% for memory CD8. Naive subsets generally had larger estimated clonotype richness than memory subsets did.

TCR CDR3 regions were amplified from genomic DNA by multiplex PCR using the deep immunoSEQ assay. Extracted genomic DNA from each cell subset was distributed evenly across all wells of several immunoSEQ 96-well plates, and each plate was treated as a replicate. For sorted subsets, each replicate PCR was loaded with roughly 200 ng genomic DNA, equivalent to 30,000 or so T cell genomes. Purified libraries were measured with a Qubit 3.0 fluorometer, size-checked on a Bioanalyzer 2100, and measured again with the KAPA Library Quantification kit. Every immunoSEQ 96-well plate was sequenced on a separate single-read 150-cycle Illumina NextSeq 550 flow cell. Concerning the study's data processing: Because the immunoSEQ output held only junctional sequences and lacked quality scores, the filtering could not match the filtering applied to full-length reads. Sequences were annotated with PyIR, a Python wrapper for IgBLAST v1.9, and V/J genes and CDR3 were assigned using IMGT germline references. Reads were filtered out if the reads had weak V/J assignments (E-value above 1e-6), no CDR3, stop codons, out-of-frame junctions, or ambiguous translated residues. V3J clonotypes were defined by identical inferred V gene, J gene, and CDR3 amino acid sequence. The percentage overlap between two repertoires was calculated by dividing the number of shared unique clonotypes by the size of the smaller repertoire. Repertoire richness was assessed with RTK rarefaction, the Chao1 estimator, and Recon v2.1 estimates of unobserved clonotypes. Generation probabilities for all TCRbeta clonotypes obtained by the gDNA method from a handful of donors were computed using OLGA. Not all clones reach the TCRdb copy of this immuneACCESS table, which keeps in-frame sequences only. Checked studies attribute under half of the gap to unresolved V genes and leave the rest unexplained. D and trimming were read from the DNA, whereas the V and J calls and clone size are those reported in that table. This sample gives roughly 2.2 million clones in total; 92% of them show up just once. The top ten hold 0.3% to 0.45% of the sample.

Based on the germline V gene, the CDR1 and CDR2 sequences are KGHSH and LQKENI. The CDR3 runs 13 amino acids, cysteine and phenylalanine included. Just the 39-base CDR3 DNA is kept, in frame starting at base 1. The trim is 8 bases for V and 0 bases for J, with a gap of 10 bases between the germline ends. The sample consisted of naive CD4+ T cells from PBMCs. The sample's cell subset or site label, decoded: CD45RA+ positively selected. This TCR was recovered from a man aged 18 to 30 in good health. Some clones in this sample may be carry-over from other donors' samples. The chain is made from TRBV18 and TRBJ1-1, with the D gene uncertain. The DNA sequence reads TGTGCCAGCCAGGATTCAATGAACACTGAAGCTTTCTTT. Translated, it reads CASQDSMNTEAFF.